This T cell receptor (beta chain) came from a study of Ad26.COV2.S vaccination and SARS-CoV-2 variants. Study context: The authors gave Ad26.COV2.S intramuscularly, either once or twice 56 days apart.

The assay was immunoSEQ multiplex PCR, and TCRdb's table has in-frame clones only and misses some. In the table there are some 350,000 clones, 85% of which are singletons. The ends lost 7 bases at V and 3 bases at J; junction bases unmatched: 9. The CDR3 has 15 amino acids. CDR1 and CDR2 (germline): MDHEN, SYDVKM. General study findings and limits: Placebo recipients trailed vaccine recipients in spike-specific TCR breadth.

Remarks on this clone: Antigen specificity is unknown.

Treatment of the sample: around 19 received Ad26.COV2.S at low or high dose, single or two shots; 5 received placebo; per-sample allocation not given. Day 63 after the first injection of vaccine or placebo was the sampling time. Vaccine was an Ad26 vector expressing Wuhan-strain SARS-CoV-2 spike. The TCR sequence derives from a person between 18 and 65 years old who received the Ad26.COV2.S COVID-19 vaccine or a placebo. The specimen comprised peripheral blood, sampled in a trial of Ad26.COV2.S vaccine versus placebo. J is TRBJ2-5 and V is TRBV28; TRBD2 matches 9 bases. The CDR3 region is CASITGGLAKETQYF. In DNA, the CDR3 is TGTGCCAGCATAACCGGGGGACTAGCAAAAGAGACCCAGTACTTC.